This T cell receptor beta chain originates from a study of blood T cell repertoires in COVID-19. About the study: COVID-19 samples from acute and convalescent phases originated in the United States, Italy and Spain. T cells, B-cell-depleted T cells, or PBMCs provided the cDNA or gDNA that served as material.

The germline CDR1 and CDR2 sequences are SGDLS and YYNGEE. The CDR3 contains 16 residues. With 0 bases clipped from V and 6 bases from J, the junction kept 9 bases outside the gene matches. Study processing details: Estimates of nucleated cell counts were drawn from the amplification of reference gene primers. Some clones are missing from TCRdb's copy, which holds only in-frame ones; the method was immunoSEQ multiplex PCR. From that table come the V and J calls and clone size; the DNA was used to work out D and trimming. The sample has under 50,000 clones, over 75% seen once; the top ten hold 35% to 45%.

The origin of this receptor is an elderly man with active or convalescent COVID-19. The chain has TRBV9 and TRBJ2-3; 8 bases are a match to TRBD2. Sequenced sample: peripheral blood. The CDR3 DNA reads TGTGCCAGCAGCGTAGCCAGCGGGAGAGGTTGGGATACGCAGTATTTT. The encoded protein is CASSVASGRGWDTQYF.